These 31 T cell receptor beta chains were all obtained from the same sample, sequenced in a study of graft-versus-host responses after intestinal transplantation. Measured with immunoSEQ multiplex PCR; TCRdb has only the in-frame clones, and not every one. The repertoire has 14,000 or so clones, approximately 80% of them found once; the top ten carry 3% to 4.5%. Graft material was processed, releasing intraepithelial and lamina propria lymphocytes. Sequencing was performed on ileum tissue, taken 27 days after intestinal transplant. Receptor source: a human patient who received an intestinal transplant, so some T cells may come from the graft donor.

V is TRBV28 and J is TRBJ1-5; the match to TRBD1 covers 8 bases. V lost 5 bases, J lost 2 bases, and 8 bases stayed unmatched. The germline gives CDR1 MDHEN, CDR2 SYDVKM. This CDR3 is built from 16 residues. The CDR3 sequence is CASSPSYRGGNQPQHF. CDR3 coding DNA: TGTGCCAGCAGTCCCTCTTACAGGGGGGGCAATCAGCCCCAGCATTTT.

A single count supports this clone. The CDR3 nucleotides read TGTGCCACCAGATCTAGCGGGGGACAAGAGACCCAGTACTTC. Its translation is CATRSSGGQETQYF. The V and J genes are TRBV15 and TRBJ2-5, with TRBD2 matching 10 bases. The V segment lost 6 bases and the J segment 2 bases; nucleotides outside the gene matches: 3. The CDR3 length is 14 residues. Germline assignment: CDR1 LNHNV and CDR2 YYDKDF (reference sequence).

The V and J genes are TRBV2 and TRBJ2-7, with D possibly being TRBD1 (5 bases). V shed 3 bases and J shed 7 bases, with 22 bases lying between them. The CDR3 runs 16 residues. Germline V lookup: CDR1 SNHLY, CDR2 FYNNEI. The CDR3 reads CASSDPINGQGEEQYF. The CDR3 nucleotides are TGTGCCAGCAGTGACCCTATCAATGGGCAGGGTGAAGAGCAGTACTTC.

This chain joins TRBV2 and TRBJ1-5; weak D call: TRBD1 (5 bases). Germline V CDR1 and CDR2: SNHLY, FYNNEI. Trimming removed 6 bases from V and 3 bases from J, with 12 bases in between. This CDR3 comprises 14 residues. CDR3 amino acids: CASSPQVFNQPQHF. The CDR3 nucleotides read TGTGCCAGCAGCCCACAGGTCTTCAATCAGCCCCAGCATTTT.

The chain joins TRBV4-2 to TRBJ1-1, with TRBD1 matching 11 bases. CDR1 is LGHNA and CDR2 is YNFKEQ in the germline V gene. CDR3 length equals 17 residues. The J segment lost 1 base and the V segment lost 3 bases, leaving 7 bases of the junction unmatched. The CDR3 protein is CASSQELDRGQNTEAFF. In DNA form, the CDR3 reads TGTGCCAGCAGCCAGGAATTGGACAGGGGGCAGAACACTGAAGCTTTCTTT.

This clone was seen a few times. The J gene is TRBJ1-1, the V gene TRBV18; 7 bases map to TRBD1. The germline CDR1 and CDR2 sequences are KGHSH and LQKENI. V lost 0 bases and J lost 1; bases outside the gene matches: 2. The CDR3 has 15 residues. CDR3 DNA: TGTGCCAGCTCACCACCGACAGGGCAGAACACTGAAGCTTTCTTT. Amino acids: CASSPPTGQNTEAFF.

In its sample, this clone was seen once. The chain uses TRBV14 and TRBJ2-1, with 9 nucleotides matching TRBD1. Trimming at V came to 2 bases and at J to 8 bases, leaving 7 bases not matched to a gene. This CDR3 comprises 15 residues. CDR1 SGHDN and CDR2 FVKESK come from the germline V gene. CDR3 sequence (DNA): TGTGCCAGCAGCCAATACGGGACAGGGAGGGATGAGCAGTTCTTC. It encodes CASSQYGTGRDEQFF.

This clone was counted only a few times. The gene calls are TRBV4-1 and TRBJ2-5; the match to TRBD2 covers 16 bases. Trimming cost V 0 bases and J 4 bases; bases outside gene matches: 5. The CDR3 length is 18 residues. Germline loops: CDR1 MGHRA, CDR2 YSYEKL. The CDR3 nucleotides are TGCGCCAGCAGCCAAGAAGGGGGGACTAGCGGGGGGGTAGAGACCCAGTACTTC. The encoded protein is CASSQEGGTSGGVETQYF.

The DNA of the CDR3 is TGTGCCAGCACCCCGGACAGGTGGAATTCACCCCTCCACTTT. This codes for CASTPDRWNSPLHF. The gene calls are TRBV28 and TRBJ1-6; 7 bases align to TRBD1. Germline CDR1 is MDHEN and CDR2 is SYDVKM. This CDR3 contains 14 residues. V gave up 7 bases and J gave up 7 bases; unmatched junction bases: 7.

V is TRBV5-3 and J is TRBJ1-1, with a possible D match to TRBD1 (5 bases). TRBV5-3 is annotated as an ORF whose role is uncertain. This CDR3 comprises 17 residues. Trimming left V 5 bases short and J 0 bases short, with 20 bases between. The CDR3: CARRPAGRANLNTEAFF. The CDR3 DNA sequence: TGTGCCAGAAGACCGGCTGGCAGGGCGAATCTGAACACTGAAGCTTTCTTT.

The rearrangement joins TRBV7-2 to TRBJ2-3, with TRBD2 matching over 10 bases. The CDR3 consists of 16 residues. V was clipped by 1 base and J by 3 bases; unmatched bases: 4. Germline V gene data show CDR1 as SGHTA and CDR2 as FQGNSA. CDR3 bases: TGTGCCAGCAGCTTAGTGGCTAGCGGGGGAACAGATACGCAGTATTTT. This translates into CASSLVASGGTDTQYF.

A few counts support this clone. The J gene is TRBJ1-2, the V gene TRBV4-1, with TRBD1 identical over 10 bases. V lost 2 bases, J lost 8 bases, and 8 bases stayed unmatched. CDR3 length: 15 amino acids. The germline V gene has CDR1 MGHRA and CDR2 YSYEKL. This CDR3 is CASSQTRTGGNGYTF. In DNA, the CDR3 is TGCGCCAGCAGCCAAACGAGGACAGGGGGGAACGGCTACACCTTC.

The chain joins TRBV25-1 to TRBJ2-1; TRBD1 might be the D (7 bases). Germline V gives CDR1 MGHDK, CDR2 SYGVNS. V lost 4 bases, J lost 13 bases, and 20 bases lay in between. The CDR3 consists of 14 residues. CDR3 sequence reads: CASSVPWTTGEQFF. For the CDR3, the DNA is TGTGCCAGCAGTGTACCCTGGACTACAGGGGAACAGTTCTTC.

The V gene is TRBV30, the J gene TRBJ2-7; TRBD1 might be the D (5 bases). The CDR3 is made up of 12 amino acids. The germline gives CDR1 GTSNPN, CDR2 SVGIG (reference sequence). V was clipped by 0 bases and J by 2 bases, with 5 bases between them. The DNA for the CDR3 is TGTGCCTGGAGTGTAGGGGCCTACGAGCAGTACGTC. Amino acids: CAWSVGAYEQYV.

DNA of the CDR3: TGTGCCACCAAGGGGAAGGGGCCAACTAATGAAAAACTGTTTTTT. Encoded protein: CATKGKGPTNEKLFF. The chain links TRBV2 to TRBJ1-4; D might be TRBD1 (5 bases). Germline CDR1 is SNHLY and CDR2 is FYNNEI. V was trimmed by 10 bases and J by 0 bases, leaving 15 bases between them. This CDR3 contains 15 residues.

The CDR3 sequence: CATQVTRRPGEAFF. DNA for the CDR3: TGTGCCACCCAGGTGACCAGACGTCCCGGTGAAGCTTTCTTT. The chain recombines TRBV6-5 with TRBJ1-1; D remains ambiguous. Germline CDR1 is MNHEY and CDR2 is SVGAGI. Trimming cost V 10 bases and J 7 bases, with 22 bases left between them. The CDR3 is 14 amino acids.

V usage is TRBV5-6 and J usage is TRBJ2-1, with 9 bases aligning to TRBD2. Germline-derived CDR1 and CDR2 are SGHDT and YYEEEE. With V trimmed by 1 base and J by 7 bases, 6 bases remained unmatched. CDR3 length equals 15 residues. For the CDR3, the DNA is TGTGCCAGCAGCTTGCGGCGGGGGGGCGGGAATGAGCAGTTCTTC. Translation gives CASSLRRGGGNEQFF.

This clone has more than one count but fewer than ten. The chain combines TRBV28 with TRBJ2-1; tentatively, D is TRBD2 (5 bases). The germline gives CDR1 MDHEN, CDR2 SYDVKM. The CDR3 spans 13 residues. The ends were cut back, 2 bases at V and 8 bases at J, with 10 bases in the middle. The CDR3 DNA reads as TGTGCCAGCAGTTTAGACCCCGGGGATGAGCAGTTCTTC. Translating gives CASSLDPGDEQFF.

This clone was recorded once. The genes are TRBV7-2 and TRBJ2-1, with D uncertain. Germline V gene data show CDR1 as SGHTA and CDR2 as FQGNSA. This CDR3 region has 13 residues. V was pared by 2 bases and J by 6 bases, with 8 bases between. CDR3: CASSLSSLNEQFF. CDR3 coding DNA: TGTGCCAGCAGCTTAAGTAGTCTCAATGAGCAGTTCTTC.

The rearrangement joins TRBV2 to TRBJ2-1; a weak D match, TRBD1 (6 bases). Trimming shortened V by 3 bases and J by 6 bases, and 12 bases separated the two germline ends. In germline, CDR1 is SNHLY, CDR2 FYNNEI. The CDR3 length is 14 residues. CDR3 residues: CASSDRGFGNEQFF. DNA for the CDR3: TGTGCCAGCAGTGATAGGGGGTTCGGCAATGAGCAGTTCTTC.

This chain links TRBV9 with TRBJ2-2, with TRBD1 matching 8 bases. V was clipped by 4 bases and J by 4 bases; unmatched bases: 12. Germline V lookup: CDR1 SGDLS, CDR2 YYNGEE. This CDR3 region has 17 residues. In nucleotides, the CDR3 is TGTGCCAGCAGCCCCCGAGCAGAGGGACAGGCCACCGGGGAGCTGTTTTTT. Its protein is CASSPRAEGQATGELFF.

This clone was counted a single time. The genes are TRBV5-6 and TRBJ2-1; the D is unclear. The CDR3 contains 14 residues. The V gene lost 2 bases and the J gene lost 8 bases, with 14 bases spanning the gap. Per the germline V gene, CDR1 is SGHDT and CDR2 is YYEEEE. The CDR3 here is CASSFEQLLDEQFF. CDR3 in DNA: TGTGCCAGCAGCTTCGAACAGCTCCTCGATGAGCAGTTCTTC.

This chain connects TRBV7-7 to TRBJ2-7; D may be TRBD1 (6 bases). The CDR3 is 12 amino acids. Germline V gene data show CDR1 as SSHAT and CDR2 as FNYEAQ (reference sequence). The CDR3 is CASSRDTYEQYV. The CDR3 nucleotides read TGTGCTAGCAGTCGGGACACCTACGAGCAGTACGTC.

This chain connects TRBV5-8 to TRBJ2-5; 7 nucleotides line up with TRBD2. The V gene's germline CDR1 is SGHTS and CDR2 YDEGEE. Losses at the gene ends were 0 bases for V and 0 bases for J; bases not matched to a gene: 2. The CDR3 has 15 residues. The CDR3 DNA reads as TGTGCCAGCAGCTTGGTGCGGGGGAACCAAGAGACCCAGTACTTC. It is translated as CASSLVRGNQETQYF.

This clone was seen a handful of times. This chain connects TRBV6-1 to TRBJ1-2, with 7 bases fitting TRBD1. Germline-derived CDR1 and CDR2 are MNHNS and SASEGT. J was trimmed by 4 bases and V by 6 bases; bases with no gene match: 8. The CDR3 is 14 amino acids. The DNA of the CDR3 is TGTGCCAGCAGCCCACCAGGGGGTGTCTATGGCTACACCTTC. Amino acids: CASSPPGGVYGYTF.

This clone appeared a few times. This chain joins TRBV6-5 and TRBJ1-5; D gene unclear. The CDR3 loop spans 15 amino acids. Trimming took off 2 bases at V and 2 bases at J, with 10 bases between the two ends. The germline V gene has CDR1 MNHEY and CDR2 SVGAGI. The CDR3 loop is CASSYEGIRNQPQHF. CDR3 bases: TGTGCCAGCAGTTACGAGGGAATACGCAATCAGCCCCAGCATTTT.

This chain uses TRBV5-6 with TRBJ2-7, with D possibly TRBD1 on 5 matching bases. V dropped 1 base and J dropped 7 bases, with 12 bases sitting between them. The germline V gene has CDR1 SGHDT and CDR2 YYEEEE. CDR3 length equals 13 residues. CDR3 coding DNA: TGTGCCAGCAGCTTGATCCAGGGCCGAGAGCAGTACGTC. Amino acid sequence: CASSLIQGREQYV.

This clone has a handful of counts. The rearrangement links TRBV7-9 to TRBJ1-3, with 7 bases lining up with TRBD1. The V and J ends lost 5 bases and 0 bases, in that order; junction bases with no gene match: 7. The CDR3 consists of 16 residues. Germline V CDR1 and CDR2: SEHNR, FQNEAQ (reference sequence). Here the CDR3 reads CASSRRQGLSGNTIYF. CDR3 DNA: TGTGCCAGCAGCCGAAGACAGGGCCTCTCTGGAAACACCATATATTTT.

The chain joins TRBV10-3 to TRBJ1-5; 10 bases fit TRBD1. The CDR3 runs to 16 residues. The V gene's germline CDR1 is ENHRY and CDR2 SYGVKD. The V segment lost 6 bases and the J segment 3 bases; nucleotides outside the gene matches: 8. DNA for the CDR3: TGTGCCATCAGGGGGACAGGGGATGGGGCCAATCAGCCCCAGCATTTT. It yields the protein CAIRGTGDGANQPQHF.

J is TRBJ2-7 and V is TRBV6-6, with TRBD2 matching 13 bases. Germline V CDR1 and CDR2: MNHNY, SVGAGI (reference sequence). This CDR3 is built from 15 residues. The junction had 8 bases not matched to a gene; V was cut back by 6 bases and J by 6 bases. The CDR3 here is CASSTRTSGGSEQYV. In DNA, the CDR3 is TGTGCCAGCAGCACAAGGACTAGCGGGGGTTCCGAGCAGTACGTC.

The table lists this clone with a count of one. The chain recombines TRBV2 with TRBJ2-7; D is undetermined. This CDR3 contains 14 residues. The V gene's germline CDR1 is SNHLY and CDR2 FYNNEI. V was trimmed by 7 bases and J by 5 bases, leaving 18 bases between them. The CDR3 sequence: CASNSRPGSHEQYV. In DNA, the CDR3 is TGTGCCAGCAATTCGAGGCCCGGGTCGCACGAGCAGTACGTC.